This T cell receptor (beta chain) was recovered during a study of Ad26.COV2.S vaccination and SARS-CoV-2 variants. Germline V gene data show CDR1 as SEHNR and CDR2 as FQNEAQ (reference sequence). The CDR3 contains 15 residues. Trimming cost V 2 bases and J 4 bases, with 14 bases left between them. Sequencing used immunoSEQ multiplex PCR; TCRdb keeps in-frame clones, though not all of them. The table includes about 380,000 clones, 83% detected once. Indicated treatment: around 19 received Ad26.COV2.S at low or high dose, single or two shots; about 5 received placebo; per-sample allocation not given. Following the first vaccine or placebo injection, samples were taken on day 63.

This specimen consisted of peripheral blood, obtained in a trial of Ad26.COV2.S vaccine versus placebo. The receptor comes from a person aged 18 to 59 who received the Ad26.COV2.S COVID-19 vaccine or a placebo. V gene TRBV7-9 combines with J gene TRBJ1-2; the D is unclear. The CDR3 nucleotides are TGTGCCAGCAGCTTAAAAGAAGTCGCGACCTATGGCTACACCTTC. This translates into CASSLKEVATYGYTF.